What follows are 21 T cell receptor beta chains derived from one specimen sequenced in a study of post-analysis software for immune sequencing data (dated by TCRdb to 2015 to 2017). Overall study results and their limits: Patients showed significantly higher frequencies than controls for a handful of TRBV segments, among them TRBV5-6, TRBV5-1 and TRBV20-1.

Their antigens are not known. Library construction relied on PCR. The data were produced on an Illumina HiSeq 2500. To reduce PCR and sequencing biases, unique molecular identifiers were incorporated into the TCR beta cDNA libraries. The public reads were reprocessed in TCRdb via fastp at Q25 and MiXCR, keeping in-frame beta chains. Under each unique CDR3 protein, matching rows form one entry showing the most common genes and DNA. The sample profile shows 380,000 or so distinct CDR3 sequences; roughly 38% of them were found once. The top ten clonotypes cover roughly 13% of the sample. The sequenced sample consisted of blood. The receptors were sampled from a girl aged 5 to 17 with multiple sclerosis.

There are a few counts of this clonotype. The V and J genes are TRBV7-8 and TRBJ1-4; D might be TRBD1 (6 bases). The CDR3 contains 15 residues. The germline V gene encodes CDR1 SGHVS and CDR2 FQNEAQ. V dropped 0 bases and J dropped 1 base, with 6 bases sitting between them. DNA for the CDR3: TGTGCCAGCAGCTTAGCAGGGGGAACTAATGAAAAACTGTTTTTT. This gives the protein CASSLAGGTNEKLFF.

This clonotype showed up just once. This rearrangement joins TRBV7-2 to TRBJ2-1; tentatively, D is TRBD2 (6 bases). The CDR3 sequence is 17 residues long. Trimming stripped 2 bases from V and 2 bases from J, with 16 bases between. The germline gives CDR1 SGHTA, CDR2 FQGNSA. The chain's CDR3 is CASSLPSERVAYNEQFF. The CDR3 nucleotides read TGTGCCAGCAGCTTACCGTCTGAGCGGGTAGCCTACAATGAGCAGTTCTTC.

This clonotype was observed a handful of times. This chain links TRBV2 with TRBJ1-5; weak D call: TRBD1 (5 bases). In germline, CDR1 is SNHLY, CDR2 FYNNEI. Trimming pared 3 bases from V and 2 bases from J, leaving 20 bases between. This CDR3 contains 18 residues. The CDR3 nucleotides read TGTGCCAGCAGTGACGGGGGTGGGGTTTTGAGTGGCAATCAGCCCCAGCATTTT. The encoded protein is CASSDGGGVLSGNQPQHF.

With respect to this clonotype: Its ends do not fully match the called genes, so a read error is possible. The CDR3 protein is CTSSSPGQGAYEQYF. In nucleotides, the CDR3 is TGTACCAGCAGTTCCCCGGGACAGGGGGCCTACGAGCAGTACTTC. This chain uses TRBV28 with TRBJ2-7; 11 bases line up with TRBD1. Germline loops: CDR1 MDHEN, CDR2 SYDVKM. The length of the CDR3 is 15 residues.

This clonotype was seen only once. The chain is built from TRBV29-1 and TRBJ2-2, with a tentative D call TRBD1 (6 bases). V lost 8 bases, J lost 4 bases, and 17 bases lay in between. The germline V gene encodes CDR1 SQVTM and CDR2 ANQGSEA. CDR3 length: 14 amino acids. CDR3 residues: CSIYRVDGTGELFF. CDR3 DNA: TGCAGCATATACAGGGTAGATGGCACCGGGGAGCTGTTTTTT.

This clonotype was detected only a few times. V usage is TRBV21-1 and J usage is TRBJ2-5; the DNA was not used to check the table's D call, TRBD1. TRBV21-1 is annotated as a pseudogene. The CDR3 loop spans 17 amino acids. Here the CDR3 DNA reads TGTGCCAGCAGCAAGGCGGATAGGACAGGCAATCTAGAGACCCAGTACTTC. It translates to CASSKADRTGNLETQYF.

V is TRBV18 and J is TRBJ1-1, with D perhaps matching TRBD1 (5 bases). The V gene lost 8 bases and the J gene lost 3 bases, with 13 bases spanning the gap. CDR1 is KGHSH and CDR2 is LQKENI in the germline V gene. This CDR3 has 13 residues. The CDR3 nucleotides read TGTGCCAGCGTAACAGGTGATTACACTGAAGCTTTCTTT. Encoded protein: CASVTGDYTEAFF.

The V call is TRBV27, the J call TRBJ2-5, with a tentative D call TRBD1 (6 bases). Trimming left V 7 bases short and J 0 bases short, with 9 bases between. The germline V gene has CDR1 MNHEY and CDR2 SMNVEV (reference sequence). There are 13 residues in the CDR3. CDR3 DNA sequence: TGTGCCAGCAAGGGGACAAACCAAGAGACCCAGTACTTC. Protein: CASKGTNQETQYF.

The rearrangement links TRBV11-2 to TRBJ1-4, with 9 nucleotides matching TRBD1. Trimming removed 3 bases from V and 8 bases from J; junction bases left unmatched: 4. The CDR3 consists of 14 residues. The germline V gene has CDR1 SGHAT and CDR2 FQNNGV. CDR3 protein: CASSLDRGREKLFF. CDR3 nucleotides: TGTGCCAGCAGCTTGGACAGGGGAAGGGAAAAACTGTTTTTT.

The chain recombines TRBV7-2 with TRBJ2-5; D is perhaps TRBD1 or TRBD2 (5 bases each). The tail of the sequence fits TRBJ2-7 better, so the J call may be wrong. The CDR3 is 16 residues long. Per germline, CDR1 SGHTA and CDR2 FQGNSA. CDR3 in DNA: TGTGCCAGCAGATCGAGCGGTGTGGGGCCCACCTACGAGCAGTACTTC. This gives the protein CASRSSGVGPTYEQYF.

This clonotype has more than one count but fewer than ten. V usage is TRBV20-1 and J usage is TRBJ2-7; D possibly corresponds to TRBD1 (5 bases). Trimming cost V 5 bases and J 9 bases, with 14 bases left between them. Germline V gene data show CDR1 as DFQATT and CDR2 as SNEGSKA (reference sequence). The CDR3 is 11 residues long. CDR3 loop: CSAFDSPRQYF. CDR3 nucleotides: TGCAGTGCTTTTGACAGCCCCCGGCAGTACTTC.

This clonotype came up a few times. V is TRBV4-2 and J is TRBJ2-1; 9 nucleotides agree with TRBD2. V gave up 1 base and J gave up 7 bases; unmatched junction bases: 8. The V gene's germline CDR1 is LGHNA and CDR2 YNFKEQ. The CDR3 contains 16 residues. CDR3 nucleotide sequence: TGTGCCAGCAGCCAAGTAGGGGCGGGGGGGACAAATGAGCAGTTCTTC. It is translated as CASSQVGAGGTNEQFF.

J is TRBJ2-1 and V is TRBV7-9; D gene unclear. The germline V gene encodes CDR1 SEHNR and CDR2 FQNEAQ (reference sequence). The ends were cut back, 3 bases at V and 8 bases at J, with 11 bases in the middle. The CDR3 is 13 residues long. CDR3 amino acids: CASSFRAKDEQFF. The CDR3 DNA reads TGTGCCAGCAGCTTCCGAGCCAAAGATGAGCAGTTCTTC.

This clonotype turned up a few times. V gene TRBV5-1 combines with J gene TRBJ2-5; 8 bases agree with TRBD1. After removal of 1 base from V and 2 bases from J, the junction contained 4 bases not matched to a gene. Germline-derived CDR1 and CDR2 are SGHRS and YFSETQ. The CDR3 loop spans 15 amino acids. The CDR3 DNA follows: TGCGCCAGCAGCTTGATGGGACAGGTACAAGAGACCCAGTACTTC. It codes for CASSLMGQVQETQYF.

The CDR3 here is CASSFSGFDNEQYF. CDR3 DNA: TGCGCCAGCAGCTTCTCGGGGTTCGACAATGAGCAGTACTTC. This sequence joins TRBV5-1 and TRBJ2-4, with D perhaps matching TRBD2 (5 bases). CDR1 and CDR2 from the germline V gene are SGHRS and YFSETQ. CDR3 length: 14 residues. V was cut by 2 bases and J by 13 bases, with 19 bases left in between.

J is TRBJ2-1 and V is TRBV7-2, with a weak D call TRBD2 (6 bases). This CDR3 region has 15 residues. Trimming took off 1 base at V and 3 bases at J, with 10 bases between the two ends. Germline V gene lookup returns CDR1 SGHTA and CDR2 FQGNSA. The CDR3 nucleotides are TGTGCCAGCAGCTTAGGCGGGATTGTCTACAATGAGCAGTTCTTC. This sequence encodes CASSLGGIVYNEQFF.

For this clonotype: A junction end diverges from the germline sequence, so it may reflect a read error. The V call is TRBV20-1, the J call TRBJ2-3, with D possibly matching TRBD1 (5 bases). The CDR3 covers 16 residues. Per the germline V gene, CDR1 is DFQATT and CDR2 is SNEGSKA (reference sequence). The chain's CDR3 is CSARDVRTIPADTQDF. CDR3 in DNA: TGCAGTGCTAGAGACGTTAGGACAATTCCCGCAGATACGCAGGATTTT.

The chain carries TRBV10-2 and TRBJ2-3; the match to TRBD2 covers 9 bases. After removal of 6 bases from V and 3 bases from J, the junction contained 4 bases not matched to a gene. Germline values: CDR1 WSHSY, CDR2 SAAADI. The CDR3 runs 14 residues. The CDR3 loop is CASSVGLATDTQYF. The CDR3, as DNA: TGCGCCAGCAGCGTAGGACTAGCGACAGATACGCAGTATTTT.

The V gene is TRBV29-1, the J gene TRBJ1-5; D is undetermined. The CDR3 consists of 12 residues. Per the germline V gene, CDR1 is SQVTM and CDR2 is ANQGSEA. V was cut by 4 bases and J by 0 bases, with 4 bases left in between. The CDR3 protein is CSVGDSNQPQHF. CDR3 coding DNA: TGCAGCGTTGGGGATAGCAATCAGCCCCAGCATTTT.

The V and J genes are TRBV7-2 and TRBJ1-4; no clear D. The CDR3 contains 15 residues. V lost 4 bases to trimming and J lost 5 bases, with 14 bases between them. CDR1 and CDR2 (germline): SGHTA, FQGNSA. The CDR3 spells CASSSAPAGNEKLFF. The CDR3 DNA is TGTGCCAGCAGCTCCGCCCCGGCTGGAAATGAAAAACTGTTTTTT.

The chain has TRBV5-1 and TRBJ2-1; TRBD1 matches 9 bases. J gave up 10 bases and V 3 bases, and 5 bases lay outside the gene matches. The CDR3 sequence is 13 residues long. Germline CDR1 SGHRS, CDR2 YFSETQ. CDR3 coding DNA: TGCGCCAGCAGCTGGGACAGGGCAAGGGAGCAGTTCTTC. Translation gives CASSWDRAREQFF.